A selection of T cell receptor beta chains follows, all from one sample in a study of T cells in Graves' hyperthyroidism and ophthalmopathy. TCRdb re-called the multiplex PCR reads through MiXCR, storing one row per CDR3 protein. The sample carries 500,000 to 650,000 distinct CDR3 sequences, roughly 15% recorded once. Sequencing input: blood. The receptor source for this set is a woman aged 40 to 50 with Graves' hyperthyroidism. CDR3s include the opening cysteine and the closing phenylalanine or tryptophan. Each record gives: V gene, clone size, D gene, J gene, CDR3 DNA, CDR3 protein. The D gene is left open where the match is weak. The size field reads how often the clone was seen (once, few, many) or a class if it is expanded.

v_gene: TRBV6-1
abundance: few
d_gene: -
j_gene: TRBJ2-1
CDR3nt: TGTGCCAGCAGTATCTCAGGGGTTGGTGAGCAGTTCTTC
CDR3aa: CASSISGVGEQFF

v_gene: TRBV28
abundance: many
d_gene: TRBD2
j_gene: TRBJ2-5
CDR3nt: TGTGCCAGCATCGGGACTAGCGCGTACCAAGAGACCCAGTACTTC
CDR3aa: CASIGTSAYQETQYF

v_gene: TRBV7-2
abundance: few
d_gene: -
j_gene: TRBJ2-5
CDR3nt: TGTGCCAGCAGCTTCGGATTTGCGGGATTAGAGACCCAGTACTTC
CDR3aa: CASSFGFAGLETQYF

v_gene: TRBV2
abundance: few
d_gene: -
j_gene: TRBJ1-3
CDR3nt: TGTGCCAGCAGTGCTGACTGGACTGGAAACACCATATATTTT
CDR3aa: CASSADWTGNTIYF

v_gene: TRBV27
abundance: few
d_gene: TRBD2
j_gene: TRBJ2-7
CDR3nt: TGTGCCAGCTCCCGGGGGGGTCAATACGAGCAGTACTTC
CDR3aa: CASSRGGQYEQYF

v_gene: TRBV20-1
abundance: few
d_gene: TRBD1
j_gene: TRBJ2-1
CDR3nt: TGCAGAGGGGACAGCCGGAACAATGAGCAGTTCTTC
CDR3aa: CRGDSRNNEQFF

v_gene: TRBV14
abundance: many
d_gene: -
j_gene: TRBJ2-7
CDR3nt: TGTGCCAGCAGCCAATTCGGCAGGGGAATGACCCGCTCCTACGAGCAGTACTTC
CDR3aa: CASSQFGRGMTRSYEQYF

v_gene: TRBV15
abundance: many
d_gene: -
j_gene: TRBJ2-7
CDR3nt: TGTGCCACCAGCAGAGATCTGATGTCAGGCGCTTACGAGCAGTACTTC
CDR3aa: CATSRDLMSGAYEQYF

v_gene: TRBV7-8
abundance: few
d_gene: TRBD1
j_gene: TRBJ2-1
CDR3nt: TGTGCCAGCAGCGCTCCCACGGGACAGGGTACCAATGAGCAGTTCTTC
CDR3aa: CASSAPTGQGTNEQFF

v_gene: TRBV30
abundance: many
d_gene: TRBD2
j_gene: TRBJ2-5
CDR3nt: TGTGCCTGGAGTGTACTAGCGGGCCTCCAAGAGACCCAGTACTTC
CDR3aa: CAWSVLAGLQETQYF

v_gene: TRBV19
abundance: few
d_gene: TRBD1
j_gene: TRBJ2-1
CDR3nt: TGTGCCAGTAGGGGGGGTCTCGGGACAGGGGTACGCAATGAGCAGTTCTTC
CDR3aa: CASRGGLGTGVRNEQFF

v_gene: TRBV5-1
abundance: many
d_gene: -
j_gene: TRBJ2-7
CDR3nt: TGCGCCAGCAGCTTGGGGGGTGATCGGTCCTACGAGCAGTACTTC
CDR3aa: CASSLGGDRSYEQYF